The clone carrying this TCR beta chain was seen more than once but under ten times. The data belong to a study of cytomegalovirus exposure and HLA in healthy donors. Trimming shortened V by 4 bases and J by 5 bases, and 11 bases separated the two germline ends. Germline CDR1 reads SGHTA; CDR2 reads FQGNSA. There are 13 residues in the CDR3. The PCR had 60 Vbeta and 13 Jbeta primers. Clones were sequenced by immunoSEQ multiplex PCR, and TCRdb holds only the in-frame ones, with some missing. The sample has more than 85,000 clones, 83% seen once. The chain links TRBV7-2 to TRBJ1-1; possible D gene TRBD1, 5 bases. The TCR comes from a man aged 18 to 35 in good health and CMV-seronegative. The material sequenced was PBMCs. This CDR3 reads CASSSRERTEAFF. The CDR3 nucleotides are TGTGCCAGCAGCTCCAGGGAAAGAACTGAAGCTTTCTTT.